This T cell receptor (beta chain) appears in the sequencing data of a study of siplizumab effects on memory and regulatory T cells. Using immunoSEQ multiplex PCR, the repertoire was profiled, and TCRdb retains in-frame clones only, with some absent. Among more than 95,000 clones listed, 85% to 95% were seen once. The specimen was Tregs sorted from blood. The sequence came from a human donor in good health.

This CDR3 is CASSPSTSGYTDTQYF. CDR3 DNA: TGTGCCAGTAGTCCCTCGACTAGCGGTTACACAGATACGCAGTATTTT. V usage is TRBV19 and J usage is TRBJ2-3, with 9 nucleotides matching TRBD2. Germline CDR1 LNHDA, CDR2 SQIVND (reference sequence). V was clipped by 5 bases and J by 2 bases; unmatched bases: 8. The CDR3 is made up of 16 amino acids.